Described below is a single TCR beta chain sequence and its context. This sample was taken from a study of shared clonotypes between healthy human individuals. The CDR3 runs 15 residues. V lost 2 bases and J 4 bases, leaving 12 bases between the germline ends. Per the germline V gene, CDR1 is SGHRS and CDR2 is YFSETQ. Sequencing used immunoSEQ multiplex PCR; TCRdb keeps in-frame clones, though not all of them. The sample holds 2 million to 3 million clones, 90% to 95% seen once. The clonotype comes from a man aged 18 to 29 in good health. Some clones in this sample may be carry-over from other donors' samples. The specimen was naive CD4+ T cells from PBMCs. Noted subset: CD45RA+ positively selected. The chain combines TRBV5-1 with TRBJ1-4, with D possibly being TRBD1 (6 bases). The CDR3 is CASSFLQGGNEKLFF. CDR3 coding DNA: TGCGCCAGCAGCTTCTTACAGGGTGGTAATGAAAAACTGTTTTTT.